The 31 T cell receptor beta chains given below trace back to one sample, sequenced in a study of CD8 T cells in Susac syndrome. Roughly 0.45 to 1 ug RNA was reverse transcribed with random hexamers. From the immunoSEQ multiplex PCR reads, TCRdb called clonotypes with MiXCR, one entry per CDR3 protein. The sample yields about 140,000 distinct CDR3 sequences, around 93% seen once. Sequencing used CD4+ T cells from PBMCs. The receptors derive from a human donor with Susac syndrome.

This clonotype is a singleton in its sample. The CDR3 loop reads CSGAVAEIGQFF. The CDR3 DNA reads TGCAGCGGAGCCGTCGCCGAGATCGGGCAGTTCTTC. V gene TRBV20-1 combines with J gene TRBJ2-1; D not resolved. The CDR3 is 12 residues long. Germline V gene lookup returns CDR1 DFQATT and CDR2 SNEGSKA (reference sequence).

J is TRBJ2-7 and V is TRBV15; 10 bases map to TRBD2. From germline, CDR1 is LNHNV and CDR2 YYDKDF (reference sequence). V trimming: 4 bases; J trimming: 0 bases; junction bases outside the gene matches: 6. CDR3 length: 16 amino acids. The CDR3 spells CATSTRSGGASYEQYF. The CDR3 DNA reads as TGTGCCACCAGCACTCGGAGCGGGGGGGCCTCCTACGAGCAGTACTTC.

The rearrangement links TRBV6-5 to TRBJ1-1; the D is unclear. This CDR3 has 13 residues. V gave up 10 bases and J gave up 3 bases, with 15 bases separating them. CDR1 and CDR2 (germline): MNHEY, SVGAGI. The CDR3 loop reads CATQNEVHTEAFF. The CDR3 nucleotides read TGTGCCACCCAAAACGAGGTTCACACTGAAGCTTTCTTT.

This CDR3 is CSVGESHTEAFF. In nucleotides, the CDR3 is TGCAGCGTTGGGGAATCTCACACTGAAGCTTTCTTT. V is TRBV29-1 and J is TRBJ1-1; no definite D call. The CDR3 runs 12 residues. Trimming took 4 bases from V and 3 from J, leaving 9 bases between them. CDR1 is SQVTM and CDR2 is ANQGSEA in the germline V gene.

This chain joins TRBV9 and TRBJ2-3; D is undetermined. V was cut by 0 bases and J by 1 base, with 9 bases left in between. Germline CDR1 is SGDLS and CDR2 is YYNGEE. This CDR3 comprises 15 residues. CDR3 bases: TGTGCCAGCAGCGTAGATCAGCGCGGCACAGATACGCAGTATTTT. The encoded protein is CASSVDQRGTDTQYF.

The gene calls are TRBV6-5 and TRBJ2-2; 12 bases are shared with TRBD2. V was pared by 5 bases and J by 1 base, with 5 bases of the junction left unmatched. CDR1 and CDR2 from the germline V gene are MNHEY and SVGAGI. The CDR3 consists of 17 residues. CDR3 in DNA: TGTGCCAGCAGTACTCGGACTAGCGGGAAGAACACCGGGGAGCTGTTTTTT. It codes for CASSTRTSGKNTGELFF.

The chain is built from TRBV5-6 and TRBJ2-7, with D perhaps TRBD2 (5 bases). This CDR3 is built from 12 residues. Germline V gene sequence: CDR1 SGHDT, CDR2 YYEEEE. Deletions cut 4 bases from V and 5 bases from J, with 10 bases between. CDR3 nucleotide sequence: TGTGCCAGCAGCCCTTTCGGGAACGAGCAGTACTTC. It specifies CASSPFGNEQYF.

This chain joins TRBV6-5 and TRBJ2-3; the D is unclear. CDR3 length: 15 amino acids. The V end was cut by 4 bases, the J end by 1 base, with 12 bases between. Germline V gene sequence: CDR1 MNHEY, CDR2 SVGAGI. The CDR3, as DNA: TGTGCCAGCAGTTCCCTAGTTAGAGGCACAGATACGCAGTATTTT. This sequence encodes CASSSLVRGTDTQYF.

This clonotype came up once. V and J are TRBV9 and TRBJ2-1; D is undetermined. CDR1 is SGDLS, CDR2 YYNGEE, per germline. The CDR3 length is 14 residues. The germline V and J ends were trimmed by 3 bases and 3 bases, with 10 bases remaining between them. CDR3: CASSGAGIYNEQFF. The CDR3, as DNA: TGTGCCAGCAGCGGAGCCGGAATCTACAATGAGCAGTTCTTC.

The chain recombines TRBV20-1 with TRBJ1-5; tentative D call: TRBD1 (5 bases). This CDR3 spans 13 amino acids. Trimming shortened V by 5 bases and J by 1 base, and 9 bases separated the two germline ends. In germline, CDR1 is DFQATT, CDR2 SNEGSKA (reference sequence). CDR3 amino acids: CSALRQSNQPQHF. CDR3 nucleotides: TGCAGTGCTCTGAGACAGAGCAATCAGCCCCAGCATTTT.

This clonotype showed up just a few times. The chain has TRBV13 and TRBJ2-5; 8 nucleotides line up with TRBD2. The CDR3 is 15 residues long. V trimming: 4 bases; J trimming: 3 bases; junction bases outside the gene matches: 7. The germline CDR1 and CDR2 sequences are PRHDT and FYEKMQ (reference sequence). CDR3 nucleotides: TGTGCCAGCAGCTCAAGACTAGCGAGGGAAGAGACCCAGTACTTC. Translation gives CASSSRLAREETQYF. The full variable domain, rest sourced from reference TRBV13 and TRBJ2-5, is AAGVIQSPRHLIKEKRETATLKCYPIPRHDTVYWYQQGPGQDPQFLISFYEKMQSDKGSIPDRFSAQQFSDYHSELNMSSLELGDSALYFCASSSRLAREETQYFGPGTRLLVL.

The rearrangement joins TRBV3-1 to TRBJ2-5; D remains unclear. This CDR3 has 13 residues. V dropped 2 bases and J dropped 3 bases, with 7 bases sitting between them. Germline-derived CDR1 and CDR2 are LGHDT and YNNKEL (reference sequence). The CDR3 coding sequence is TGTGCCAGCAGCCAATGGGCGGAAGAGACCCAGTACTTC. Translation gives CASSQWAEETQYF.

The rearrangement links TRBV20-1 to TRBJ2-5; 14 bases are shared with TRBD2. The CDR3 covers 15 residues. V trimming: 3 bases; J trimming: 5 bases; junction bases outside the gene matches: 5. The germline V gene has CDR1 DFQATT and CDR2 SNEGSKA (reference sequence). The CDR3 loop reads CSARGLAGVSETQYF. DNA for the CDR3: TGCAGTGCTAGGGGACTAGCGGGAGTTTCGGAGACCCAGTACTTC.

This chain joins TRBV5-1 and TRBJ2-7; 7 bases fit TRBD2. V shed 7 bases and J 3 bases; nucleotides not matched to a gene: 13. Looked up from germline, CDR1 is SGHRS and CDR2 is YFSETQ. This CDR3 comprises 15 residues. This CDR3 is CASSYGEGRGYEQYF. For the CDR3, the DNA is TGCGCCAGCTCATACGGGGAGGGCCGAGGCTACGAGCAGTACTTC.

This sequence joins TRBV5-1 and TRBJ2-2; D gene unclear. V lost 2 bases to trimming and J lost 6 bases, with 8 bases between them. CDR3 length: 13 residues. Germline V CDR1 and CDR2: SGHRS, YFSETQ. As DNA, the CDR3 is TGCGCCAGCAGCTTCGGGCAGCCCGGGGAGCTGTTTTTT. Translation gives CASSFGQPGELFF.

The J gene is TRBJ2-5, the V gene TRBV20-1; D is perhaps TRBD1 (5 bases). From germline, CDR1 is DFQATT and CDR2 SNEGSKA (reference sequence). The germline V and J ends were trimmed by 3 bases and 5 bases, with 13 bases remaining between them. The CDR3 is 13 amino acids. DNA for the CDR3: TGCAGTGCTAGCCAGGGCTCGAAGGAGACCCAGTACTTC. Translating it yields CSASQGSKETQYF.

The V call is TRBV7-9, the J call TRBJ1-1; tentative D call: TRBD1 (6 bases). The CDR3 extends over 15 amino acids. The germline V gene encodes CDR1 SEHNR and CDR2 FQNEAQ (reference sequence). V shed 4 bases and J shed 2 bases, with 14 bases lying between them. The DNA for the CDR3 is TGTGCCAGCAGCTCAATGGACAGCGGCAACACTGAAGCTTTCTTT. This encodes CASSSMDSGNTEAFF.

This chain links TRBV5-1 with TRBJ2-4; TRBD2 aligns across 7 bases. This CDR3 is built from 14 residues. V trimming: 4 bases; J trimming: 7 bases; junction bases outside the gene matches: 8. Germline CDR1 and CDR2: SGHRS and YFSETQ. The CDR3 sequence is CASSRGGNRNIQYF. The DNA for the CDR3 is TGCGCCAGCAGCCGCGGGGGAAATCGGAACATTCAGTACTTC.

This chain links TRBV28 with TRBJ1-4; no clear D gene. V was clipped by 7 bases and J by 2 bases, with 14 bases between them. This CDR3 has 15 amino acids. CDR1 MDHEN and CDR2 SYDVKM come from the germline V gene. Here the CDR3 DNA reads TGTGCCAGCACGAAAGTTGGATGGACTAATGAAAAACTGTTTTTT. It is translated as CASTKVGWTNEKLFF. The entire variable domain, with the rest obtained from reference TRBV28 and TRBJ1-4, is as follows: DVKVTQSSRYLVKRTGEKVFLECVQDMDHENMFWYRQDPGLGLRLIYFSYDVKMKEKGDIPEGYSVSREKKERFSLILESASTNQTSMYLCASTKVGWTNEKLFFGSGTQLSVL.

This chain's CDR3 is CASSDTDRPSTDTQYF. CDR3 DNA: TGTGCCAGCAGTGACACGGACAGGCCTAGCACAGATACGCAGTATTTT. This rearrangement joins TRBV25-1 to TRBJ2-3; 7 bases map to TRBD1. Germline V lookup: CDR1 MGHDK, CDR2 SYGVNS. The J segment lost 0 bases and the V segment lost 3 bases, leaving 6 bases of the junction unmatched. This CDR3 region has 16 residues.

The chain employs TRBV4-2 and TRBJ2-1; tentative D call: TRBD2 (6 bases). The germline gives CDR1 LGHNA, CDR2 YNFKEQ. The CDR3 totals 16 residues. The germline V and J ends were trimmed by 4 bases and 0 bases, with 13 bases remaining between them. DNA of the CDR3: TGTGCCAGCAGCCGGAGCGGGTCGAGCTCCTACAATGAGCAGTTCTTC. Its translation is CASSRSGSSSYNEQFF.

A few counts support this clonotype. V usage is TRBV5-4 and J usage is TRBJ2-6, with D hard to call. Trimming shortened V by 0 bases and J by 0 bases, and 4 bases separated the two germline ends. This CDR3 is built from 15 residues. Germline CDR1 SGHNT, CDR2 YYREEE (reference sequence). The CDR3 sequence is CASSLARSGANVLTF. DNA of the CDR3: TGTGCCAGCAGCTTGGCCCGCTCTGGGGCCAACGTCCTGACTTTC.

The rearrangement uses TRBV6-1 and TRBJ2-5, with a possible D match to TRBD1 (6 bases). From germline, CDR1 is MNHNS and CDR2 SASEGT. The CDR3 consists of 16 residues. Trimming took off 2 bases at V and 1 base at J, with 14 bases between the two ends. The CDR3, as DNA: TGTGCCAGCAGTGAACCGCCAGGGGCAATCCAAGAGACCCAGTACTTC. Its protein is CASSEPPGAIQETQYF.

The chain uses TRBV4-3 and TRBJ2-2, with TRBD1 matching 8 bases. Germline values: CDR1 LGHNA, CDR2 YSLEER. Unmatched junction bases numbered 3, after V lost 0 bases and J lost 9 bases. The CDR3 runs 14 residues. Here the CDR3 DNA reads TGCGCCAGCAGCCAAGATGGACAGGGCCGGGAGCTGTTTTTT. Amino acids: CASSQDGQGRELFF.

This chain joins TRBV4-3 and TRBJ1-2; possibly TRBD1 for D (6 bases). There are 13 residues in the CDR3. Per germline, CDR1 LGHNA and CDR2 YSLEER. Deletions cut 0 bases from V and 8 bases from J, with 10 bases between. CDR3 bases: TGCGCCAGCAGCCAAGATAGGGGGGGCGGCTACACCTTC. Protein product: CASSQDRGGGYTF.

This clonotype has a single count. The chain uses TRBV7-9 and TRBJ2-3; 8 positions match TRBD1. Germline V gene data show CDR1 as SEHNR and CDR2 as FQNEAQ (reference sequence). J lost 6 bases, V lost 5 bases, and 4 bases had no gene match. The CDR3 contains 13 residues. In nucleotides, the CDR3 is TGTGCCAGCAGCAGGACAGGGCTCGATACGCAGTATTTT. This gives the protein CASSRTGLDTQYF.

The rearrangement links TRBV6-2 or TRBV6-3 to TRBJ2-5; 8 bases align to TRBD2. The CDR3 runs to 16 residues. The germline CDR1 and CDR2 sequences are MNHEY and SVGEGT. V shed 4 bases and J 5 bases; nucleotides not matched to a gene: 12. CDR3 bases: TGTGCCAGCAGTTCCCCGGGACTAGTGATATCCGAGACCCAGTACTTC. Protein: CASSSPGLVISETQYF.

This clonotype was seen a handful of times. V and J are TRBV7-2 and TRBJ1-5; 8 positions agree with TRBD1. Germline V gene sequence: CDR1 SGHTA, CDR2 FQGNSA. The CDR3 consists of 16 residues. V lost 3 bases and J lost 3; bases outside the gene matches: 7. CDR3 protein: CASSFGDRRPNQPQHF. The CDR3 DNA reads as TGTGCCAGCAGCTTCGGGGACAGGCGGCCCAATCAGCCCCAGCATTTT.

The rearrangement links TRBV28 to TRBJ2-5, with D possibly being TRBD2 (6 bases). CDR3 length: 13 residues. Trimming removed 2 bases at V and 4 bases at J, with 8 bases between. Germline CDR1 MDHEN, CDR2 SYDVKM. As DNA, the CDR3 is TGTGCCAGCAGTTTAGGGGGGTTAGAGACCCAGTACTTC. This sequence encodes CASSLGGLETQYF.

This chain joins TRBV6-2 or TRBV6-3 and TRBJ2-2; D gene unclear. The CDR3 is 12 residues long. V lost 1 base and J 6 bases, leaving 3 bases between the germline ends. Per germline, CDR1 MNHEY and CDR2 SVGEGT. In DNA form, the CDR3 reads TGTGCCAGCAGTTACTTTGCCGGGGAGCTGTTTTTT. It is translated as CASSYFAGELFF.

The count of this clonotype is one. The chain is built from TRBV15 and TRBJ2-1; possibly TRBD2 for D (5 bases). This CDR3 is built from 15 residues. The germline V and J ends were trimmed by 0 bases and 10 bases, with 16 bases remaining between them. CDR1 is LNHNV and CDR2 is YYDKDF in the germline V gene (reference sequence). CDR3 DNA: TGTGCCACCAGCAGAGATGTCCGGGGAGCTACGGAGCAGTTCTTC. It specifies CATSRDVRGATEQFF. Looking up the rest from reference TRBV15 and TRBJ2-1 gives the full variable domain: DAMVIQNPRYQVTQFGKPVTLSCSQTLNHNVMYWYQQKSSQAPKLLFHYYDKDFNNEADTPDNFQSRRPNTSFCFLDIRSPGLGDTAMYLCATSRDVRGATEQFFGPGTRLTVL.